These T cell receptor beta chains were read from a single sample in a study of cytomegalovirus exposure and HLA in healthy donors. Sequencing used immunoSEQ multiplex PCR; TCRdb keeps in-frame clones, though not all of them. The sample lists 140,000 or so clones; roughly 80% were seen once. The sequenced material came from PBMCs. The receptors come from a boy aged 2-15 years in good health and CMV-seronegative. CDR3s include the opening cysteine and the closing phenylalanine or tryptophan. A D gene is named only where the DNA matches it firmly. The size field is filled for only some rows; it gives once, few, many or a size class.

cdr3_nt cdr3_aa j_call v_call clone_size cdr3_length d_call
TGTGCCAGCAGTACTAGGAAAAACATTCAGTACTTC CASSTRKNIQYF TRBJ2-4 TRBV6-5 NA 12 NA
TGTGCCAGCAGCAATTGGACTAGCGGAATCACAGATACGCAGTATTTT CASSNWTSGITDTQYF TRBJ2-3 TRBV21-1 few 16 NA
TGTGCCAGCTCTGACAGGCTTACTGGCACAGATACGCAGTATTTT CASSDRLTGTDTQYF TRBJ2-3 TRBV25-1 once 15 NA
TGCAGCGTTGATACCCCCAGGGAGGCTGAAGCTTTCTTT CSVDTPREAEAFF TRBJ1-1 TRBV29-1 NA 13 NA
TGCGCCAGCAGCCCGGGACAGGGAATTTCACCCCTCCACTTT CASSPGQGISPLHF TRBJ1-6 TRBV5-1 once 14 TRBD1
TGTGCCAGCTTGCGACTAGCGGGAGCGCCAGATACGCAGTATTTT CASLRLAGAPDTQYF TRBJ2-3 TRBV28 NA 15 TRBD2
TGTGCCAGCAGCTCCGTTGGGACAGGGGACACCGGGGAGCTGTTTTTT CASSSVGTGDTGELFF TRBJ2-2 TRBV7-3 NA 16 TRBD1
TGCGCCAGCAGCTTAACGGCGGGGGGGTCTGAGACCCAGTACTTC CASSLTAGGSETQYF TRBJ2-5 TRBV5-1 NA 15 TRBD2
TGTGCCAGCTGCCGTCCCCAGGGACAAGAGACCCAGTACTTC CASCRPQGQETQYF TRBJ2-5 TRBV6-6 NA 14 NA
TGTGCCAGCAGCTTGGTTATAACAGGGGATGAAGCTTTCTTT CASSLVITGDEAFF TRBJ1-1 TRBV5-4 NA 14 TRBD1
TGCGCCAGCAGTAGCGGGGAATCCTACAATGAGCAGTTCTTC CASSSGESYNEQFF TRBJ2-1 TRBV4-1 NA 14 TRBD2
TGTGCCAGCAGTGTTCGGGGGACCTTGCTACGCGAGCAGTACTTC CASSVRGTLLREQYF TRBJ2-7 TRBV2 NA 15 NA
TGTGCCAGCAGTGATAGGCAGGGCAACACCGGGGAGCTGTTTTTT CASSDRQGNTGELFF TRBJ2-2 TRBV25-1 NA 15 NA
TGTGCCAGCAGTCTTGATTCCGGGACAACATATAGCAATCAGCCCCAGCATTTT CASSLDSGTTYSNQPQHF TRBJ1-5 TRBV2 NA 18 NA
TGCGCCAGCAGTCCCTTGGGGACAGGGAACACCGGGGAGCTGTTTTTT CASSPLGTGNTGELFF TRBJ2-2 TRBV23-1 NA 16 TRBD1
TGTGCCAGCAGCCCTCCGGAATCAATGGACAGCGGGAGAAACTTC CASSPPESMDSGRNF TRBJ2-5 TRBV7-9 NA 15 TRBD2
TGTGCCAGCAGCGTTTTACAGGGCCCCGCTTTCTTT CASSVLQGPAFF TRBJ1-1 TRBV9 NA 12 NA
TGTGCCAGCAGCCAGACTCAGGGGGCCCAAAATGAGCAGTTCTTC CASSQTQGAQNEQFF TRBJ2-1 TRBV7-6 NA 15 TRBD1
TGTGCCAGCAGCGTAGGCCCTAGCGGGGCGGTCGGGGAGCTGTTTTTT CASSVGPSGAVGELFF TRBJ2-2 TRBV9 NA 16 TRBD2
TGTGCCAGCAGTGAACCGCCGGGACAGGGCTACGAGCAGTACTTC CASSEPPGQGYEQYF TRBJ2-7 TRBV6-1 NA 15 TRBD1
TGTGCCAGCAGTGCCCTGAGGGCCGGCAGCGAGAAAGCTTTCTTT CASSALRAGSEKAFF TRBJ1-1 TRBV27 NA 15 NA
TGTGCCAGCTCACCAGGGCCCCAAGAGACCCAGTACTTC CASSPGPQETQYF TRBJ2-5 TRBV18 NA 13 NA
TGCGCCAGCAGCCCTGACAGGGGAGCCTCCTACGAGCAGTACTTC CASSPDRGASYEQYF TRBJ2-7 TRBV5-1 few 15 TRBD1
TGTGCCAGCAGCCCGGGACTAGCGGGGCTCACAGATACGCAGTATTTT CASSPGLAGLTDTQYF TRBJ2-3 TRBV7-3 NA 16 TRBD2
TGTGCCAGCAGGTCTGGGGACAGGTGGCAGCCCCAGCATTTT CASRSGDRWQPQHF TRBJ1-5 TRBV6-6 NA 14 TRBD1
TGTGCCAGTCGAACTAGCGGGAGGGACAATGAGCAGTTCTTC CASRTSGRDNEQFF TRBJ2-1 TRBV27 NA 14 TRBD2
TGTGCCAGCAGCTTAAGGGCAGGGTTCTCTAATTCACCCCTCCACTTT CASSLRAGFSNSPLHF TRBJ1-6 TRBV7-3 NA 16 NA
TGTGCCAGCAGTTGGACAGGGAGGGTCTTGGGCACTGAAGCTTTCTTT CASSWTGRVLGTEAFF TRBJ1-1 TRBV7-9 NA 16 TRBD1
TGTGCCAGCAGCCAAGGGACTAGCGGGAGGGTGTTCGAGCAGTACTTC CASSQGTSGRVFEQYF TRBJ2-7 TRBV4-2 NA 16 TRBD2
TGTGCCAGCAGAAGACTAGCGGGGAACACCGGGGAGCTGTTTTTT CASRRLAGNTGELFF TRBJ2-2 TRBV9 NA 15 TRBD2
TGTGCCAGTAGTATCCCGGGGGAGACCCAGTACTTC CASSIPGETQYF TRBJ2-5 TRBV19 NA 12 NA
TGTGCCAGCAGTTTATTTCCCTCTCGGCTAGCTAGCGGTGAGCAGTTCTTC CASSLFPSRLASGEQFF TRBJ2-1 TRBV27 NA 17 TRBD2
TGTGCCAGCAGCTCTCTAGCGAGCCAAGAGACCCAGTACTTC CASSSLASQETQYF TRBJ2-5 TRBV9 NA 14 NA
TGCGCCAGCAGCCAAGCGGGGACTAGCGGGAGGATTAGGCAGTTCTTC CASSQAGTSGRIRQFF TRBJ2-1 TRBV4-3 NA 16 TRBD2
TGTGCCAGCACCTTAACAGGGGAGGATACGCAGTATTTT CASTLTGEDTQYF TRBJ2-3 TRBV5-4 NA 13 TRBD1
TGTGCCAGCAGTTTAGGGTACAGGGCCTACGAGCAGTACTTC CASSLGYRAYEQYF TRBJ2-7 TRBV27 NA 14 NA
TGTGCCAGCAGCGTAGCCGGTCTTTCGTTCACCTACGAGCAGTACTTC CASSVAGLSFTYEQYF TRBJ2-7 TRBV9 NA 16 NA
TGTGCCAGCAGTCTCAGTACCGGGGAGCTGCTTTTT CASSLSTGELLF TRBJ2-2 TRBV6-5 NA 12 NA
TGTGCCATCAGTGTGGGGCAGGCTGCCTACGAGCAGTACTTC CAISVGQAAYEQYF TRBJ2-7 TRBV10-3 NA 14 NA
TGTGCTAGTGGTCAGACCGGGGCCGGGGAGCTGTTTTTT CASGQTGAGELFF TRBJ2-2 TRBV12-5 NA 13 NA
TGTGCCAGCAGCTTAGGACCCGAGGGTACTGAAGCTTTCTTT CASSLGPEGTEAFF TRBJ1-1 TRBV7-2 once 14 NA
TGTGCCAGCAGCGCCCGGACAGGGGTCGTCGGAAATGAGCAGTTCTTC CASSARTGVVGNEQFF TRBJ2-1 TRBV9 NA 16 TRBD1
TGTGCCAGCAGCCCGCGGGGCGTCGGGTGGCCGTCAGGTGGCTACACCTTC CASSPRGVGWPSGGYTF TRBJ1-2 TRBV7-3 NA 17 NA
TGTGCCAGCTCACCCGCCAGCCGGACAGTCGGCTACACCTTC CASSPASRTVGYTF TRBJ1-2 TRBV18 NA 14 NA
TGCAGTGTTGCGGTATACGAGCAGTACTTC CSVAVYEQYF TRBJ2-7 TRBV20-1 NA 10 NA
TGTGCCAGCAGTTCGGGACAGGTTAATCAGCCCCAGCATTTT CASSSGQVNQPQHF TRBJ1-5 TRBV27 NA 14 TRBD1
TGTGCCAGCAGTCGGGGGGGGGTTACGACTAATGAAAAACTGTTTTTT CASSRGGVTTNEKLFF TRBJ1-4 TRBV7-9 NA 16 NA
TGTGCCAGCAGCCCGGGACAGGGGATCTCCTACGAGCAGTACTTC CASSPGQGISYEQYF TRBJ2-7 TRBV7-3 NA 15 TRBD1
TGTGCCAGCAGCTTCGGTGCCTACGAGCAGTACTTC CASSFGAYEQYF TRBJ2-7 TRBV5-4 NA 12 NA
TGCGCCAGCAGTGGGGGCGCCGAAAAACTGTTTTTT CASSGGAEKLFF TRBJ1-4 TRBV10-2 NA 12 NA
TGTGCCAGCAGTTACTCGGCCGGGATGAACGTAGATACGCAGTATTTT CASSYSAGMNVDTQYF TRBJ2-3 TRBV6-5 NA 16 NA
TGTGCCTGCAGTTTAACAGGCCACCCTGGGTCTGAAGCTTTCTTT CACSLTGHPGSEAFF TRBJ1-1 TRBV28 NA 15 NA